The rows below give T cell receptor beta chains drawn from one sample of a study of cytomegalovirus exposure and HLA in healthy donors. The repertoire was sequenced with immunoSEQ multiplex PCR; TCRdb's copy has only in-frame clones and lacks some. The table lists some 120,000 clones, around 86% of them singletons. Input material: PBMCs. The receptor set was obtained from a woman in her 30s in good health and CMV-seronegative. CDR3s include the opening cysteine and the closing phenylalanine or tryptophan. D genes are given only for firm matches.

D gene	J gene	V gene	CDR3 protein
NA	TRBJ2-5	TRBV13	CASSSAAFQETQYF
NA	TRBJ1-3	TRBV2	CASSEGTPLGNTIYF
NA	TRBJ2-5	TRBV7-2	CASSLDGSQETQYF
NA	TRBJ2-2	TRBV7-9	CASSPEGGSPNTGELFF
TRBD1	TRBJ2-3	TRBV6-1	CASSGSDRLKDTQYF
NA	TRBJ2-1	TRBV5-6	CASSLPELASWGQFF
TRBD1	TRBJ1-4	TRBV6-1	CASSRTGGLSEKLFF
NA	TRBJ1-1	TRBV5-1	CASSLVAPGTEAFF
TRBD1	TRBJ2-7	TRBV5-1	CASSSDRGFSYEQYF
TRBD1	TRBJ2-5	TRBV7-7	CASSQGQELYF
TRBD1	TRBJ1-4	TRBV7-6	CSSSLDRGAEKLFF
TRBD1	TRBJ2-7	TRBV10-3	CAISDQGVGYEQYF
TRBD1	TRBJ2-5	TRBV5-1	CASSTGDRTGETQYF
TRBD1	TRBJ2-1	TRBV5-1	CASSPGTGGPSSYNEQFF
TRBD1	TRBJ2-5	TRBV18	CASSPSDRGVQYF
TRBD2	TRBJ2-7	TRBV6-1	CASRGTSGRKYF
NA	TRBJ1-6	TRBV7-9	CASSSGRGSSPLHF
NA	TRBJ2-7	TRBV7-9	CASSWGEGSEQYF
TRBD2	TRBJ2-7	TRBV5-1	CASSPGLAPYEQYF
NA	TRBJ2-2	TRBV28	CASRSGSTGELFF
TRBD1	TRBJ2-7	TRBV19	CASSMNGQGSYEQYF
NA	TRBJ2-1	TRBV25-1	CASSDNFLGEFF
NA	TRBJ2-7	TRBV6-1	CASSLYEQYF
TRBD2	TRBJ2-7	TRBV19	CASTGTSGSAANEQYF
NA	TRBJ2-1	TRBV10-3	CAISDTLGDEQFF
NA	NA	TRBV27	CASSLLAMGEQYF
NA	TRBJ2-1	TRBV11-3	CASSIRGSAYNEQFF
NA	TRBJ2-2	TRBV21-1	CASSRTSRTGELFF
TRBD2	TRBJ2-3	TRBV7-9	CASSLAVSGSTDTQYF
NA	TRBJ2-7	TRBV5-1	CASSPVEGNYEQYF
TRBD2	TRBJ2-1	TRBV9	CASSDSGTSGKTYNEQFF
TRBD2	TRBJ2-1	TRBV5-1	CASSLAGTSGAYNEQFF
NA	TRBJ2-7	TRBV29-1	CSVDTRFSYEQYF
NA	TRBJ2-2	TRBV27	CASAGQSTGELFF
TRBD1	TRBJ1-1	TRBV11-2	CASSGRGQGVTEAFF
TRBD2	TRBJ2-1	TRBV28	CASSLGTSGRGDEQFF
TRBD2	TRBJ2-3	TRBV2	CASSGGTSGNTDTQYF
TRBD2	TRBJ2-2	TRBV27	CASSPTSGRNTGELFF
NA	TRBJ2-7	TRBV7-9	CSSSPFRSLSGENYEQYF
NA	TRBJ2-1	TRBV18	CASSPPSSNEQFF
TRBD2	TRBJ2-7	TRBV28	CASSTRSGISYEQYF
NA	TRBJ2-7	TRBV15	CATSGSPRGEQYF
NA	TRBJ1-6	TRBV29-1	CSAHQGSNSPLHF
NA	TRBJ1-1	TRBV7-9	CASSLMGEGTEAFF
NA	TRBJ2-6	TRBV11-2	CASSYGQSGANVLTF
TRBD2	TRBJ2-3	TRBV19	CATRGLAGGPADTQYF
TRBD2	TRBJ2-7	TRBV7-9	CASSLVGLAGEQYF
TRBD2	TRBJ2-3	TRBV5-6	CASSLELAGDTQYF
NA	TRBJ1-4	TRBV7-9	CASSLFRLSQGGEKLFF
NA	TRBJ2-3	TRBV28	CASSRIWAGSTDTQYF
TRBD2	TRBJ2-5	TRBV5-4	CASRVREDQETQYF
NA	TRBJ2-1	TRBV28	CASSPNAEQFF
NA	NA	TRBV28	CASRSPGSTYEQYF
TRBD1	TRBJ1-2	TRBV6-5	CASSWDSNYGYTF
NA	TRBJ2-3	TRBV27	CASSLMGLPTDTQYF
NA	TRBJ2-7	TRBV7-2	CASSLSGPYEQYF
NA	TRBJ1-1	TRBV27	CASSYDRSNTEAFF
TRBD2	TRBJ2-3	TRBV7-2	CASSLALNSGSLRTDTQYF
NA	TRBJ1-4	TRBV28	CASSPDEKLFF